Below, 10 T cell receptor beta chains from the same sample are listed, as sequenced in a study of shared clonotypes between healthy human individuals. Clones were sequenced by immunoSEQ multiplex PCR, and TCRdb holds only the in-frame ones, with some missing. The sample lists approximately 940,000 clones; about three quarters were seen once. The sample consisted of memory CD4+ T cells sorted from blood. Noted subset: CD45RA-negative fraction. These receptors all come from a man aged 18 to 30 in good health.

This clone was counted a single time. The chain has TRBV7-9 and TRBJ2-2; D not resolved. This CDR3 has 16 residues. Germline V gene lookup returns CDR1 SEHNR and CDR2 FQNEAQ (reference sequence). V gave up 2 bases and J gave up 2 bases, with 12 bases separating them. The chain's CDR3 is CASSLLRLLNTGELFF. Here the CDR3 DNA reads TGTGCCAGCAGCTTACTTCGGTTACTAAACACCGGGGAGCTGTTTTTT. Variable domain in full (rest from reference TRBV7-9 and TRBJ2-2): DTGVSQNPRHKITKRGQNVTFRCDPISEHNRLYWYRQTLGQGPEFLTYFQNEAQLEKSRLLSDRFSAERPKGSFSTLEIQRTEQGDSAMYLCASSLLRLLNTGELFFGEGSRLTVL.

The chain combines TRBV11-3 with TRBJ2-2; perhaps TRBD2 as D (6 bases). Trimming shortened V by 2 bases and J by 5 bases, and 18 bases separated the two germline ends. Germline values: CDR1 SGHNT, CDR2 YENEEA. The length of the CDR3 is 17 residues. As DNA, the CDR3 is TGTGCCAGCAGCTTACCGCGGAGTACTGGGGGGACCGGGGAGCTGTTTTTT. Protein: CASSLPRSTGGTGELFF.

This clone was counted a few times. The chain employs TRBV2 and TRBJ1-1; no clear D. Trimming took off 5 bases at V and 4 bases at J, with 11 bases between the two ends. The germline V gene encodes CDR1 SNHLY and CDR2 FYNNEI. This CDR3 spans 13 amino acids. CDR3 amino acids: CASSLEGSTEAFF. The CDR3 DNA reads TGTGCCAGCAGTCTTGAAGGGAGCACTGAAGCTTTCTTT.

A remark on this clone: The junction shows a germline mismatch at one end, possibly a read error. This rearrangement joins TRBV7-7 to TRBJ2-2, with TRBD2 as a possible D gene (6 bases). The germline gives CDR1 SSHAT, CDR2 FNYEAQ (reference sequence). CDR3 length: 16 amino acids. CDR3 sequence: CASSPRLDAVTGELFF. The DNA for the CDR3 is TGTGCTAGCAGCCCTCGACTAGACGCAGTTACCGGGGAGCTGTTTTTT.

This CDR3 reads CASSLGGTGTYEQYF. CDR3 in DNA: TGTGCCAGCAGCTTAGGAGGGACAGGGACCTACGAGCAGTACTTC. J is TRBJ2-7 and V is TRBV11-2; 9 bases line up with TRBD1. CDR3 size: 15 residues. Looked up from germline, CDR1 is SGHAT and CDR2 is FQNNGV. Trimming at V came to 1 base and at J to 2 bases, leaving 3 bases not matched to a gene. Drawing the rest from reference TRBV11-2 and TRBJ2-7, the complete variable domain is EAGVAQSPRYKIIEKRQSVAFWCNPISGHATLYWYQQILGQGPKLLIQFQNNGVVDDSQLPKDRFSAERLKGVDSTLKIQPAKLEDSAVYLCASSLGGTGTYEQYFGPGTRLTVT.

The genes are TRBV4-3 and TRBJ2-2, with D possibly TRBD2 on 6 matching bases. Trimming removed 3 bases from V and 6 bases from J, with 11 bases in between. The CDR3 consists of 14 residues. The germline V gene encodes CDR1 LGHNA and CDR2 YSLEER. The CDR3 sequence: CASSHGGAAGELFF. The CDR3 nucleotides are TGCGCCAGCAGCCACGGGGGAGCGGCCGGGGAGCTGTTTTTT.

The chain couples TRBV10-2 to TRBJ2-7, with 9 nucleotides matching TRBD1. Germline CDR1 is WSHSY and CDR2 is SAAADI. The CDR3 sequence is 16 residues long. The V segment lost 7 bases and the J segment 5 bases; nucleotides outside the gene matches: 15. The chain's CDR3 is CASTPFSTGQGNEQYF. The DNA of the CDR3 is TGCGCCAGCACCCCTTTTAGTACGGGACAGGGCAACGAGCAGTACTTC.

This clone was recorded only once. This chain connects TRBV2 to TRBJ1-2; no firm D call. The V gene's germline CDR1 is SNHLY and CDR2 FYNNEI. The CDR3 is 13 residues long. The V and J ends lost 0 bases and 6 bases respectively, with 8 bases between them. CDR3 sequence reads: CASSEAAVHGYTF. DNA of the CDR3: TGTGCCAGCAGTGAAGCAGCGGTTCATGGCTACACCTTC.

There are a few counts of this clone. CDR3 protein: CASSTILPGLAIRNEQFF. The CDR3 DNA follows: TGTGCCAGTAGTACGATTCTTCCGGGACTAGCGATAAGGAATGAGCAGTTCTTC. The rearrangement links TRBV19 to TRBJ2-1; 10 bases align to TRBD2. V shed 4 bases, J shed 7 bases, and the junction held 16 bases outside the gene matches. This CDR3 region has 18 residues. CDR1 is LNHDA, CDR2 SQIVND, per germline (reference sequence).

The chain is built from TRBV28 and TRBJ1-2; TRBD1 agrees at 7 bases. V lost 5 bases and J lost 8; bases outside the gene matches: 11. The CDR3 has 14 amino acids. Germline V gene sequence: CDR1 MDHEN, CDR2 SYDVKM. In DNA, the CDR3 is TGTGCCAGCAGTCTACAGGGGACTAAGGGGGGCTACACCTTC. Protein: CASSLQGTKGGYTF.